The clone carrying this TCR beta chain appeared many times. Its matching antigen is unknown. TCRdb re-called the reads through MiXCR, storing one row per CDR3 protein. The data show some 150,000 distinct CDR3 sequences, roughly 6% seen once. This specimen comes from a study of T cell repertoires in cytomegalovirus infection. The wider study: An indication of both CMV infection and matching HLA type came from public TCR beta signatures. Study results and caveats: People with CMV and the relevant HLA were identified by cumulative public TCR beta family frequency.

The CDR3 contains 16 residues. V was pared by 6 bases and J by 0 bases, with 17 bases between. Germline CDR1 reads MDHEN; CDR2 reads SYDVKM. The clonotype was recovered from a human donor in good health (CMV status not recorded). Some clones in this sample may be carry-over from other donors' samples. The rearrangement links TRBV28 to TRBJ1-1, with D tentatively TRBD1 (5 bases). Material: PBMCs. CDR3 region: CASSPTRGGLNTEAFF. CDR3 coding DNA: TGTGCCAGCAGCCCGACGAGGGGAGGGCTGAACACTGAAGCTTTCTTT. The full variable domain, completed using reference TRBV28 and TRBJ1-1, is DVKVTQSSRYLVKRTGEKVFLECVQDMDHENMFWYRQDPGLGLRLIYFSYDVKMKEKGDIPEGYSVSREKKERFSLILESASTNQTSMYLCASSPTRGGLNTEAFFGQGTRLTVV.